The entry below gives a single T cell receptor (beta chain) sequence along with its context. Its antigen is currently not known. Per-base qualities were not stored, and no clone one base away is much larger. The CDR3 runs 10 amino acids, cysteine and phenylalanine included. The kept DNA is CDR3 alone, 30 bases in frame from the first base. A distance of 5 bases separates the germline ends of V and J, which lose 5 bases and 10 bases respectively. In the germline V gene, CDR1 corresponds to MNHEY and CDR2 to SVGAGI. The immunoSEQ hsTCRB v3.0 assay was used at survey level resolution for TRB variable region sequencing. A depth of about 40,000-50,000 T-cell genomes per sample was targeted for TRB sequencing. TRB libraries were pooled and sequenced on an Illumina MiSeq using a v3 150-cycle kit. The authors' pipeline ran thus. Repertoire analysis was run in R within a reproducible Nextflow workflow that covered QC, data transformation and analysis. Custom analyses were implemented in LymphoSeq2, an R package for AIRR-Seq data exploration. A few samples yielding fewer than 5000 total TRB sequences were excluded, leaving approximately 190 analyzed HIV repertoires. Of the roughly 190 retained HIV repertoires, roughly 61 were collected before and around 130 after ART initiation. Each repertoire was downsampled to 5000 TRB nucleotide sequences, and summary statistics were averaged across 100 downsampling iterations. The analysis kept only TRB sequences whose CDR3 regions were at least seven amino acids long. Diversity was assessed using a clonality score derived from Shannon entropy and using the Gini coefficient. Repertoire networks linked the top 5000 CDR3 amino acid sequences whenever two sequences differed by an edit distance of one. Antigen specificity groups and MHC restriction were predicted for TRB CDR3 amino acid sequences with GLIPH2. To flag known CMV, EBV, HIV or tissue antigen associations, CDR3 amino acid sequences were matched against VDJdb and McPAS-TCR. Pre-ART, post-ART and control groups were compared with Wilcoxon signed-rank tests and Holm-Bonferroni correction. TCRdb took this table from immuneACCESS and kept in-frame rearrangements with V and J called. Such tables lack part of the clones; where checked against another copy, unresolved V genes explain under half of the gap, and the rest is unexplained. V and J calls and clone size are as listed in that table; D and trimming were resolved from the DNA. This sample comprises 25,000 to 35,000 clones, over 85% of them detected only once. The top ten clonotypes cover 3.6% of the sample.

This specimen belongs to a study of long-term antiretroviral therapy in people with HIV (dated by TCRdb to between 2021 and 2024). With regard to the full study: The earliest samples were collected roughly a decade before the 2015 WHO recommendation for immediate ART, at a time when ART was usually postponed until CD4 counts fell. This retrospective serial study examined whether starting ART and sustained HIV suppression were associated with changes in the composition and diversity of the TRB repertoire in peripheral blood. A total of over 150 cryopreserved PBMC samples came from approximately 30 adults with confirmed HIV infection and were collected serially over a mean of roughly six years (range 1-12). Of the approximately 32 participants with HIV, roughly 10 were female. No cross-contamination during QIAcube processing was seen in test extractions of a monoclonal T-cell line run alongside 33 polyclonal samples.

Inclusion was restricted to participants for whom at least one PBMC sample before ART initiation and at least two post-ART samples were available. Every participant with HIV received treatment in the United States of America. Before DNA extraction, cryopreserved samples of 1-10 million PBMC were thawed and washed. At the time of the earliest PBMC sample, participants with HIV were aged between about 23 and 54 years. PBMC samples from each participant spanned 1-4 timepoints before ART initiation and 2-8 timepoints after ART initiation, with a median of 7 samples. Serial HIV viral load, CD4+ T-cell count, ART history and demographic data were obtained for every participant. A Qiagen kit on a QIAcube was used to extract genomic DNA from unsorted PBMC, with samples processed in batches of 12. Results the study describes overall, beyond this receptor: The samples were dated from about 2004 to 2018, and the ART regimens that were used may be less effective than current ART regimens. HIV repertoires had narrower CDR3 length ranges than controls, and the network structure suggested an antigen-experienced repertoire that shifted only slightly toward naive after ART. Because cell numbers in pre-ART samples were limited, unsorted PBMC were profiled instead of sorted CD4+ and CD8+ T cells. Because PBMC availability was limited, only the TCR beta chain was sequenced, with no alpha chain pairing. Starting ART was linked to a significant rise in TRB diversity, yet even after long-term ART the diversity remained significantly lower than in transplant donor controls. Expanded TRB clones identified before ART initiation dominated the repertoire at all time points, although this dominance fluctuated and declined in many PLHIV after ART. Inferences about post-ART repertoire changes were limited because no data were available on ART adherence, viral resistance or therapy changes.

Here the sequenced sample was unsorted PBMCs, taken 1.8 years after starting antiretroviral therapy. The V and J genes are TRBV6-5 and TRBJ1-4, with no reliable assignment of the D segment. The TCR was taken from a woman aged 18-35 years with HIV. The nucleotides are TGTGCCAGCAGTGAGAGAAAACTGTTTTTT. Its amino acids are CASSERKLFF.